This T cell receptor beta chain comes out of a study of blood T cell repertoires in COVID-19 (dated by TCRdb to the early 2020s). As for the study more broadly: Samples from collaborators originated in the United States, Italy and Spain and spanned both the acute and convalescent phases of COVID-19. The prospective study material was composed of cDNA or gDNA derived from T cells, B-cell-depleted T cells, or PBMCs. Subjects who had been exposed to COVID-19, were actively infected with it, or had recovered from it provided the deeply sampled blood TCRbeta repertoires that made up the dataset. The repertoires were made available in a free public database intended to serve as a resource for research on the immune response to SARS-CoV-2. Samples came from the ongoing ImmuneRACE study (first 160 participants) plus 1,254 subjects from 6 global collaborators. Sample metadata almost always included a de-identified subject ID, COVID-19 status, age in years and sex. Where available, HLA class I and class II types were taken from metadata supplied by the sample provider and were not determined by assay-based typing. The paper as a whole reports these results and caveats: Clinical and demographic metadata were provided uncurated, with the amount varying by source and participant.

Notes on this clone: No antigen is known for it. No much larger clonotype is one base removed from it; base qualities were not supplied.

V and J lose 6 bases and 4 bases, and a span of 12 bases separates them. Counted from cysteine to phenylalanine, this CDR3 has 13 amino acids. The CDR3 DNA has 39 bases and is translated from base 1. The collaborating institutions used their own protocols to collect whole blood in K2EDTA tubes. For TCRbeta analysis, collaborators shipped samples as frozen whole blood, isolated PBMCs, or DNA extracted from either of those sample types. The immunoSEQ Assay, a bias-controlled multiplex PCR, was used to amplify TCRbeta CDR3 regions from genomic DNA. As for how the authors treated the data: The number of nucleated cells in each sample was estimated from the amplification of reference gene primers within the assay. Sequence reads were collapsed and filtered to measure the absolute abundance of every unique TCRbeta CDR3 rearrangement. For each sample, productive Simpson clonality was calculated by taking the square root of Simpson's diversity index across productive rearrangements. The immuneACCESS repertoire file appears here via TCRdb, limited to in-frame rearrangements. These files lack a portion of the clones; in checked studies, under half of the deficit traces to unresolved V genes, and the cause of the others is not known. V and J calls and clone size follow that table, whereas D and trimming were derived from the DNA. Here the sample has fewer than 250,000 clones; approximately 83% occur a single time. The leading ten clones occupy 5.5% of the sample.

The sequence joins TRBV12-3 or TRBV12-4 to TRBJ2-5, with TRBD1 tentatively as D gene (5 bases match). Sequencing was performed on peripheral blood. This clonotype was sampled from a human donor in a cohort sampled during active COVID-19. The DNA sequence reads TGTGCCAGCAGGGTTTTGGGGCGAGAGACCCAGTACTTC. Translated, it gives CASRVLGRETQYF.